The present TCR beta chain was sequenced within a study of cytomegalovirus exposure and HLA in healthy donors. Both 60 Vbeta primers and 13 Jbeta primers went into the PCR. Libraries were prepared by immunoSEQ multiplex PCR; TCRdb keeps only in-frame clonotypes and omits some of them. The sample has over 45,000 clones; 81% are singletons. The CDR3 covers 16 residues. Germline CDR1 is SGHKS and CDR2 is YYEKEE (reference sequence). The V gene lost 4 bases and the J gene lost 0 bases, with 14 bases spanning the gap. The specimen was PBMCs. The TCR was taken from a boy younger than 18 in good health and CMV-seropositive. This chain links TRBV5-5 with TRBJ2-4; possible D gene TRBD1, 6 bases. This chain's CDR3 is CASSRYNRVAKNIQYF. In nucleotides, the CDR3 is TGTGCCAGCAGCCGATACAACAGGGTAGCCAAAAACATTCAGTACTTC.